These 4 T cell receptor beta chains came from one sample sequenced in a study of blood T cell repertoires in COVID-19. Produced via immunoSEQ multiplex PCR; TCRdb's table is partial and in-frame only. This sample has more than 300,000 clones, with around nine tenths found just once. Sample: peripheral blood. These receptors all come from an older woman with COVID-19, enrolled during active disease.

The chain joins TRBV18 to TRBJ1-6, with 8 bases fitting TRBD1. CDR3 length: 14 residues. J was trimmed by 8 bases and V by 4 bases; bases with no gene match: 4. Per the germline V gene, CDR1 is KGHSH and CDR2 is LQKENI. The DNA for the CDR3 is TGTGCCAGCTCACGAGACAGGGGTGATTCACCCCTCCACTTT. It translates to CASSRDRGDSPLHF.

This rearrangement joins TRBV5-4 to TRBJ1-2; D possibly corresponds to TRBD1 (5 bases). Germline loops: CDR1 SGHNT, CDR2 YYREEE (reference sequence). The CDR3 length is 14 residues. Trimming took 4 bases from V and 1 from J, leaving 11 bases between them. CDR3 sequence reads: CASSAGRVNYGYTF. CDR3 nucleotide sequence: TGTGCCAGCAGCGCGGGGCGGGTTAACTATGGCTACACCTTC. Full variable domain (missing parts from reference TRBV5-4 and TRBJ1-2): ETGVTQSPTHLIKTRGQQVTLRCSSQSGHNTVSWYQQALGQGPQFIFQYYREEENGRGNFPPRFSGLQFPNYSSELNVNALELDDSALYLCASSAGRVNYGYTFGSGTRLTVV.

This clone has a handful of counts. The chain links TRBV10-3 to TRBJ1-2; D not certain. There are 13 residues in the CDR3. Trimming shortened V by 9 bases and J by 3 bases, and 14 bases separated the two germline ends. Germline V CDR1 and CDR2: ENHRY, SYGVKD. The CDR3, as DNA: TGTGCCATTTGGGGAGGTAGAGACTATGGCTACACCTTC. This codes for CAIWGGRDYGYTF.

V is TRBV5-6 and J is TRBJ2-7; D remains ambiguous. The CDR3 covers 12 residues. Germline CDR1 SGHDT, CDR2 YYEEEE. Trimming stripped 2 bases from V and 3 bases from J, with 6 bases between. The CDR3 spells CASSFGGYEQYF. CDR3 nucleotide sequence: TGTGCCAGCAGCTTCGGCGGCTACGAGCAGTACTTC.